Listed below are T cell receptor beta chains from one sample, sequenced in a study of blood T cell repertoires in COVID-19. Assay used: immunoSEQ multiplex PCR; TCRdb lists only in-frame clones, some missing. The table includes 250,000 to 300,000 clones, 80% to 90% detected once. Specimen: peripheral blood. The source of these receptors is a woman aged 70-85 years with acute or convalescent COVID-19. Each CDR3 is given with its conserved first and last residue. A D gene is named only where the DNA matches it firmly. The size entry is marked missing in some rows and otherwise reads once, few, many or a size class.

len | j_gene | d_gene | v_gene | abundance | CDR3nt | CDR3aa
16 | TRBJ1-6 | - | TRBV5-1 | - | TGCGCCAGCAGCTCGGGCTCAGGACAGTCCTATTCACCCCTCCACTTT | CASSSGSGQSYSPLHF
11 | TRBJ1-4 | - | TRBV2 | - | TGTGCCAGCAGTGCTAGGGAAAAACTGTTTTTT | CASSAREKLFF
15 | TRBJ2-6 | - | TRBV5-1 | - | TGCGCCAGCAGCTGGACAACTTTGGGGGCCAACGTCCTGACTTTC | CASSWTTLGANVLTF
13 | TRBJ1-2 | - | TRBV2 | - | TGTGCCAGCAGTGGCCGTCAGGGTTACGGCTACACCTTC | CASSGRQGYGYTF
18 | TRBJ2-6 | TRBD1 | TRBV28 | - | TGTGCCAGCAGTTTTCCATCCAGACAGGGCTCTGGGGCCAACGTCCTGACTTTC | CASSFPSRQGSGANVLTF
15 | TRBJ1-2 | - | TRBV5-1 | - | TGCGCCAGCAGCTTGGAATTTGCAGGGGAGTATGGCTACACCTTC | CASSLEFAGEYGYTF
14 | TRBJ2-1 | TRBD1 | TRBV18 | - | TGTGCCAGCTCACGGGTCCAGGGGGTGAATGAGCAGTTCTTC | CASSRVQGVNEQFF
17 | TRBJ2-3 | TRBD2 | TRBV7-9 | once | TGTGCCAGCAGCTTAGCCGACGGCGGGGGAAGCACAGATACGCAGTATTTT | CASSLADGGGSTDTQYF
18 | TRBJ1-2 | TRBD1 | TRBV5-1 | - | TGCGCCAGCAGCTTGGGGCCGGGACAGGGGGCCTCGGTGAGCGGCTACACCTTC | CASSLGPGQGASVSGYTF
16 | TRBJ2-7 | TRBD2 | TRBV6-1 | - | TGTGCCAGCAGTGGACCCGCGGGGGGCGCATTGGTCGAGCAGTACTTC | CASSGPAGGALVEQYF
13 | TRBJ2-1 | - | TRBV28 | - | TGTGCCAGCAGTTTAGGTGGGGCCAATGAGCAGTTCTTC | CASSLGGANEQFF
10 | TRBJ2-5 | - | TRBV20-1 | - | TGCAGTACGGGGGAAGAGACCCAGTACTTC | CSTGEETQYF
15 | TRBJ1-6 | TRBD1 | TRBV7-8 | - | TGTGCCAGCAGCTCCTCAGGACAGGCCGGTTCACCCCTCCACTTT | CASSSSGQAGSPLHF
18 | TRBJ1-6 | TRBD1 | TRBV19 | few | TGTGCCAGTAGTCCCGGGACAGGCGGGGGCTCCTATAATTCACCCCTCCACTTT | CASSPGTGGGSYNSPLHF
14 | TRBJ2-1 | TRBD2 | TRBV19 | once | TGTGCCAGTAATCCTAGCGGGGGTAACAATGAGCAGTTCTTC | CASNPSGGNNEQFF